This T cell receptor (beta chain) was obtained from a study of glioma-infiltrating T cells. Study background: Dexamethasone exposure before glioma surgery was limited to six or fewer days. Findings of the study overall: Only very few CDR3 sequences appeared in both tissue and blood. Gliomas, especially low-grade, showed above-expected tissue-blood divergence; non-neoplastic patients showed below.

Comments on this clonotype: No antigen is known for it. A read error may explain this, as a much larger clone is one base away.

CDR3 length equals 14 residues. Germline V gene data show CDR1 as SGHAT and CDR2 as FQNNGV. TCR alpha and beta CDR3 regions were amplified from RNA using iRepertoire nested multiplex PCR. TCRdb re-derived calls from the multiplex PCR reads in MiXCR, one entry per CDR3 protein. The table has a few hundred thousand distinct CDR3 sequences, about two fifths seen once. This clonotype was sampled from a human donor with low-grade glioma or glioblastoma, undergoing nonglioma brain surgery, or in good health (not recorded which). Sequencing was done on a sample of glioma tissue, nonneoplastic brain tissue, or PBMCs (not recorded which). The V gene is TRBV11-2, the J gene TRBJ1-1, with D tentatively TRBD1 (5 bases). This chain's CDR3 is CASSSVGTTGYSHF. The CDR3 bases are TGTGCCAGCAGCTCCGTGGGGACGACGGGGTACAGCCATTTT.